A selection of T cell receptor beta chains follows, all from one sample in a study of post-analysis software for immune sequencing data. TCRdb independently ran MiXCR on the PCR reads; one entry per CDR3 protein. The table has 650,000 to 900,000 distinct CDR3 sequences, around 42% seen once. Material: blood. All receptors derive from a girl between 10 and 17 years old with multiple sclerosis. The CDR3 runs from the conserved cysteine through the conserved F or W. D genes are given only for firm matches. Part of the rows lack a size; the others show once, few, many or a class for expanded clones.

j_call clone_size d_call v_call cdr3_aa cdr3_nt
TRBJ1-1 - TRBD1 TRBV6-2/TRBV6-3 CASSYLGTASEAFF TGTGCCAGCAGTTACCTTGGGACAGCGTCCGAAGCTTTCTTT
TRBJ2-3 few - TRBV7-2 CASSRRHSTDTQYF TGTGCCAGCAGCCGCCGTCATAGCACAGATACGCAGTATTTT
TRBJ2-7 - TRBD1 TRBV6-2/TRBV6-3 CAGSRPSGQGALYEQYF TGTGCCGGCAGTCGCCCCTCGGGACAGGGGGCGTTGTACGAGCAGTACTTC
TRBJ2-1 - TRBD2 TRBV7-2 CASALPSGLADEQFF TGTGCCAGCGCCCTTCCGTCGGGACTAGCGGATGAGCAGTTCTTC
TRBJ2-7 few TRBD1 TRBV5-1 CASSLATGDNEQYF TGCGCCAGCAGCTTGGCCACAGGGGATAACGAGCAGTACTTC
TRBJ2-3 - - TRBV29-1 CSVRHSALTDTQYF TGCAGCGTTAGGCATAGCGCACTCACAGATACGCAGTATTTT
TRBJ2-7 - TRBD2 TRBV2 CASRQGLAGGSSYEQYF TGTGCCAGCAGACAAGGACTAGCGGGAGGGAGCTCCTACGAGCAGTACTTC
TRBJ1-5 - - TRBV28 CASSSPRRGAGGPQHF TGTGCCAGCAGTTCCCCTCGGCGGGGGGCCGGAGGGCCCCAGCATTTT
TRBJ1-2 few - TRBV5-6 CASSLTGPIDYGYTF TGTGCCAGCAGCTTGACAGGGCCCATCGACTATGGCTACACCTTC
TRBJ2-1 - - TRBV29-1 CSVANQLPWDEQFF TGCAGCGTTGCCAACCAGCTTCCTTGGGATGAGCAGTTCTTC
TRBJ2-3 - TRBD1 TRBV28 CASSRGDRAADTQYF TGTGCCAGCAGCCGCGGGGACAGGGCGGCTGATACGCAGTATTTT
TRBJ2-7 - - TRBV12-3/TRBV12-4 CASTRGRVYEQYF TGTGCCAGCACCCGGGGGCGCGTCTACGAGCAGTACTTC
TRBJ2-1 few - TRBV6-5 CASSPILALNEQFF TGTGCCAGCAGCCCCATCCTAGCGTTAAATGAGCAGTTCTTC
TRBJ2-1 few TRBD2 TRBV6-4 CASPSFSGRSNEQFF TGTGCCAGCCCGAGTTTTAGCGGGAGGTCCAATGAGCAGTTCTTC
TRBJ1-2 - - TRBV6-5 CASSYMTGWGYGYTF TGTGCCAGCAGTTACATGACAGGTTGGGGTTATGGCTACACCTTC
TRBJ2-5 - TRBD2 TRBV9 CASSPRTSGSMETQYF TGTGCCAGCAGCCCCCGGACTAGCGGGAGTATGGAGACCCAGTACTTC
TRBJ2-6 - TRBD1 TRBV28 CASSSRQGSVSGANVLTF TGTGCCAGCAGTTCTCGACAGGGAAGTGTATCTGGGGCCAACGTCCTGACTTTC
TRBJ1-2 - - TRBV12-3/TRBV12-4 CASSFRGEGGYTF TGTGCCAGCAGTTTTCGGGGAGAAGGTGGCTACACCTTC
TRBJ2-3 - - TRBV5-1 CASSWAGVGTDTQYF TGCGCCAGCAGCTGGGCAGGGGTGGGCACAGATACGCAGTATTTT
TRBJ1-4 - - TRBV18 CASSPDGLPHEKLFF TGTGCCAGCTCCCCGGACGGGCTCCCCCATGAAAAACTGTTTTTT
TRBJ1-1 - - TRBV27 CASSLSAGEVGTEAFF TGTGCCAGCAGTTTATCGGCAGGGGAAGTCGGGACTGAAGCTTTCTTT
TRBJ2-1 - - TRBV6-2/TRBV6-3 CASSPQPNEQFF TGTGCCAGCAGTCCACAACCAAATGAGCAGTTCTTC
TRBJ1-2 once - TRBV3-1 CASSNRPTGYGYTF TGTGCCAGCAGCAACAGACCTACAGGGTATGGCTACACCTTC
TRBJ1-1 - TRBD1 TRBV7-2 CASSTRQPQGIEAFF TGTGCCAGCAGCACCCGTCAACCACAGGGGATTGAAGCTTTCTTT
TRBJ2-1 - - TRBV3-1 CASSQDEVSGFSNEQFF TGTGCCAGCAGCCAAGATGAGGTTTCGGGCTTTAGCAATGAGCAGTTCTTC
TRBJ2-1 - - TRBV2 CARGRPYNEQFF TGTGCCAGAGGACGCCCATACAATGAGCAGTTCTTC
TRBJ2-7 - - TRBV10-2 CATGRNLVIYEQYF TGCGCCACCGGGCGCAATCTTGTGATCTACGAGCAGTACTTC
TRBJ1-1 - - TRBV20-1 CSARPLGWGANTEAFF TGCAGTGCTAGACCCCTCGGATGGGGGGCTAACACTGAAGCTTTCTTT
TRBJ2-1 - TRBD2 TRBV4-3 CASSTRTRSNEQFF TGCGCCAGCAGCACCCGGACTAGAAGCAATGAGCAGTTCTTC
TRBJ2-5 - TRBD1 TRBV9 CASSRTGGKETQYF TGTGCCAGCAGCAGGACAGGGGGAAAAGAGACCCAGTACTTC
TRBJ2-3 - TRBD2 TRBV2 CASRPSSGRSTDTQYF TGTGCCAGCAGGCCGTCGAGCGGGAGAAGCACAGATACGCAGTATTTT
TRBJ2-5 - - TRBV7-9 CASSLAVKGETQYF TGTGCCAGCAGCTTAGCGGTGAAAGGGGAGACCCAGTACTTC
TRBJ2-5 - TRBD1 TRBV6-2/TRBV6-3 CASSYSLDRQQETQYF TGTGCCAGCAGTTACTCCCTGGACAGGCAACAAGAGACCCAGTACTTC
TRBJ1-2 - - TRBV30 CAWSVSSSNYGYTF TGTGCCTGGAGTGTAAGCAGTTCTAACTATGGCTACACCTTC
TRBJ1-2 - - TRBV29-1 CSVEEMDSSNYGYTF TGCAGCGTTGAAGAAATGGACAGCTCTAACTATGGCTACACCTTC
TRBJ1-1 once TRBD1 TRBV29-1 CSAAPGGAGTEAFF TGCAGCGCTGCCCCAGGGGGCGCGGGGACTGAAGCTTTCTTT
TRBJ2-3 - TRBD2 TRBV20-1 CSARSAGVNTDTQYF TGCAGTGCTAGGTCGGCGGGAGTGAACACAGATACGCAGTATTTT
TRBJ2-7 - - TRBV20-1 CSARAGSYEQYF TGCAGTGCTAGGGCGGGTTCCTACGAGCAGTACTTC
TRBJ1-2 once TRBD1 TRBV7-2 CASSPVGTGAFYGYTF TGTGCCAGCAGCCCCGTCGGGACAGGGGCCTTCTATGGCTACACCTTC
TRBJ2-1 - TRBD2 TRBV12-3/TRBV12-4 CASRKSGAAGGYNEQFF TGTGCCAGCAGGAAGAGCGGGGCCGCCGGGGGATACAATGAGCAGTTCTTC
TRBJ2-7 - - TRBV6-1 CASSEAGTNEQYF TGTGCCAGCAGTGAAGCAGGGACGAACGAGCAGTACTTC
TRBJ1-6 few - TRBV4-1 CASSQDRSSYNSPLHF TGCGCCAGCAGCCAAGACAGGAGCTCCTATAATTCACCCCTCCACTTT
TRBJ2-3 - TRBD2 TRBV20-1 CSARVSAGVVDTQYF TGCAGTGCTAGAGTCTCAGCGGGAGTAGTGGATACGCAGTATTTT
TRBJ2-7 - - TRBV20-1 CSARPHFLTSSYEQYF TGCAGTGCTAGACCCCACTTTTTGACTAGCTCCTACGAGCAGTACTTC
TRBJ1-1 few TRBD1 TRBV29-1 CSGQDRGYTEAFF TGCAGCGGCCAGGACAGGGGGTACACTGAAGCTTTCTTT
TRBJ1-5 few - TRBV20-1 CSAVEGTPENQPQHF TGCAGTGCTGTCGAAGGGACACCTGAAAATCAGCCCCAGCATTTT
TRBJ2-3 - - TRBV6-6 CASSPSGPSPDTQYF TGTGCCAGCAGTCCCTCGGGGCCTAGTCCCGATACGCAGTATTTT
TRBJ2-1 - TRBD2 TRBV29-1 CSIGSSGSYNEQFF TGCAGCATTGGTTCTAGCGGGAGCTACAATGAGCAGTTCTTC
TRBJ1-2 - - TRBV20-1 CSAREGVNYGYTF TGCAGTGCTAGAGAAGGTGTAAACTATGGCTACACCTTC
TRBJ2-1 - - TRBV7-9 CASSQTMGGNNEQFF TGTGCCAGCAGCCAAACTATGGGAGGAAACAATGAGCAGTTCTTC
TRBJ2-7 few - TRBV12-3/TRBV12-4 CASSAPWERYEQYF TGTGCCAGCAGTGCCCCTTGGGAGCGCTACGAGCAGTACTTC
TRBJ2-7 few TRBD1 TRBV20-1 CSARKDRFYEQYF TGCAGTGCTAGAAAGGACAGGTTCTACGAGCAGTACTTC
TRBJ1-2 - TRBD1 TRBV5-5 CASSLGVGPGGGRGYTF TGTGCCAGCAGCTTGGGTGTGGGGCCAGGGGGCGGTCGTGGCTACACCTTC
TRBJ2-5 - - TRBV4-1 CASSAQALVGETQYF TGCGCCAGCAGCGCACAGGCGCTGGTGGGAGAGACCCAGTACTTC
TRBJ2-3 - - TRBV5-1 CASSLARAEDTQYF TGCGCCAGCAGCTTGGCGAGAGCTGAAGATACGCAGTATTTT
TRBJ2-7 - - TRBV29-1 CSFRYSYEQYF TGCAGCTTTAGATACTCCTACGAGCAGTACTTC
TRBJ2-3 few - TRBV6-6 CASSYGWGEAPDTQYF TGTGCCAGCAGTTACGGATGGGGGGAAGCACCAGATACGCAGTATTTT
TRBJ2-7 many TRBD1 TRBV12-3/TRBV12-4 CASSSDRGSYEQYF TGTGCCAGCAGCTCCGACAGGGGTTCCTACGAGCAGTACTTC
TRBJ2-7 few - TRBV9 CASSRRGNEQYF TGTGCCAGCAGCCGGAGGGGGAACGAGCAGTACTTC
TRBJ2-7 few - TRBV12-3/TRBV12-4 CASSPQGGSYEQYF TGTGCCAGCAGTCCACAGGGAGGCTCCTACGAGCAGTACTTC